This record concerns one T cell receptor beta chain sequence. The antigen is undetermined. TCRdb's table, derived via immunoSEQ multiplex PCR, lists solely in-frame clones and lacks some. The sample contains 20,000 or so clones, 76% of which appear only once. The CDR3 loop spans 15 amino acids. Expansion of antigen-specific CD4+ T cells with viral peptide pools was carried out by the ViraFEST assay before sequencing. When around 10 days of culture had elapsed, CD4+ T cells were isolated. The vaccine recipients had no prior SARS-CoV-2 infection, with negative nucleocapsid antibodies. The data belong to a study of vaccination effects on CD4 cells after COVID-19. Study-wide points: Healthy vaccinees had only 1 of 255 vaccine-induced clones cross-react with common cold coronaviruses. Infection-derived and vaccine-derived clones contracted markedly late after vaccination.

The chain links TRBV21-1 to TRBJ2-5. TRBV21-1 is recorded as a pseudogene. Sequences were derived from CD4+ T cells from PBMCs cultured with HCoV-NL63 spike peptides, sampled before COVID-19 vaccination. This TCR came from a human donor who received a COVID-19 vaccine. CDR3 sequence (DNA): TGTGCCAGCAGCAAAGAGGGCCAAGGAAAAGAGACCCAGTACTTC. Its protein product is CASSKEGQGKETQYF.